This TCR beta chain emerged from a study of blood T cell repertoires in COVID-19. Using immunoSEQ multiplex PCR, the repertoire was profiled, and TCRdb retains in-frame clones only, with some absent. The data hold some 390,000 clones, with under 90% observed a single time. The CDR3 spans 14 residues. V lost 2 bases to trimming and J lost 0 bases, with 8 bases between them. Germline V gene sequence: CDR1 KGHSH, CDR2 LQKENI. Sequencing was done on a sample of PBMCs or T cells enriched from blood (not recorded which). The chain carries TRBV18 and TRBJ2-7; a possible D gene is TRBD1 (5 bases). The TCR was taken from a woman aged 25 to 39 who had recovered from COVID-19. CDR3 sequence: CASSPDSFSYEQYF. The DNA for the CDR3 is TGTGCCAGCTCACCAGACAGTTTCTCCTACGAGCAGTACTTC.